Each of the 14 T cell receptor beta chains below was sequenced from the same sample in a study of blood T cell repertoires in COVID-19. The method was immunoSEQ multiplex PCR; TCRdb's version includes in-frame clones alone and lacks a portion of them. This table has roughly 290,000 clones, approximately 87% appearing once. Material for sequencing was peripheral blood. The receptors stem from a woman in her forties or fifties who had recovered from COVID-19.

This clone was counted a few times. The chain couples TRBV5-1 to TRBJ2-1, with 7 nucleotides matching TRBD2. V lost 0 bases, J lost 0 bases, and 3 bases stayed unmatched. Germline CDR1 SGHRS, CDR2 YFSETQ. This CDR3 has 16 residues. The CDR3 nucleotides read TGCGCCAGCAGCTTGGAGGGCGGGAGCTCCTACAATGAGCAGTTCTTC. This encodes CASSLEGGSSYNEQFF.

This chain joins TRBV4-2 and TRBJ2-1; TRBD2 is a possible D gene (6 bases). The CDR3 is 16 residues long. Germline values: CDR1 LGHNA, CDR2 YNFKEQ. V was cut by 6 bases and J by 2 bases, with 17 bases left in between. For the CDR3, the DNA is TGTGCCAGCAGAAAAAATAGCGGAGGTCCCTACAATGAGCAGTTCTTC. Amino acid sequence: CASRKNSGGPYNEQFF.

The rearrangement uses TRBV9 and TRBJ1-1; tentatively, D is TRBD1 (5 bases). V was clipped by 0 bases and J by 1 base, with 16 bases between them. Germline CDR1 is SGDLS and CDR2 is YYNGEE. This CDR3 is 17 amino acids long. The CDR3 here is CASSVGEGGTQNTEAFF. The CDR3 DNA follows: TGTGCCAGCAGCGTAGGAGAAGGTGGGACTCAGAACACTGAAGCTTTCTTT.

The chain links TRBV3-1 (or the pseudogene TRBV3-2) to TRBJ1-3; perhaps TRBD1 as D (5 bases). Trimming took 6 bases from V and 1 from J, leaving 10 bases between them. The CDR3 consists of 14 residues. Germline V gene sequence: CDR1 LGHDT, CDR2 YNNKEL (reference sequence). The CDR3 bases are TGTGCCAGCAGGGGGGGGGTTTCTGGAAACACCATATATTTT. It specifies CASRGGVSGNTIYF.

The rearrangement uses TRBV6-6 and TRBJ2-3; 10 bases fit TRBD1. The V segment lost 5 bases and the J segment 1 base; nucleotides outside the gene matches: 6. CDR3 size: 16 residues. Germline lookup yields CDR1 MNHNY and CDR2 SVGAGI (reference sequence). The chain's CDR3 is CASSRGQGEGTDTQYF. The CDR3 DNA follows: TGTGCCAGCAGTCGAGGACAGGGGGAAGGCACAGATACGCAGTATTTT.

The chain couples TRBV28 to TRBJ1-2, with 8 bases matching TRBD1. This CDR3 is built from 15 residues. V was clipped by 6 bases and J by 4 bases; unmatched bases: 10. CDR1 is MDHEN and CDR2 is SYDVKM in the germline V gene. The CDR3 DNA follows: TGTGCCAGCAGCCCGGGGACAGGTCCCCCCTATGGCTACACCTTC. Translated, it gives CASSPGTGPPYGYTF.

The rearrangement uses TRBV9 and TRBJ2-1; 7 bases agree with TRBD2. CDR3 length: 13 residues. After removal of 5 bases from V and 5 bases from J, the junction contained 4 bases not matched to a gene. Germline CDR1 reads SGDLS; CDR2 reads YYNGEE. CDR3 protein: CASSPLADNEQFF. CDR3 bases: TGTGCCAGCAGTCCCCTAGCGGACAATGAGCAGTTCTTC.

The chain employs TRBV30 and TRBJ2-7; 8 nucleotides agree with TRBD2. The V segment lost 4 bases and the J segment 1 base; nucleotides outside the gene matches: 12. CDR1 and CDR2 (germline): GTSNPN, SVGIG (reference sequence). The CDR3 has 16 amino acids. The CDR3: CAWIISGTPQSYEQYF. In DNA form, the CDR3 reads TGTGCCTGGATTATTAGCGGGACGCCTCAGTCCTACGAGCAGTACTTC. Variable domain in full (rest from reference TRBV30 and TRBJ2-7): SQTIHQWPATLVQPVGSPLSLECTVEGTSNPNLYWYRQAAGRGLQLLFYSVGIGQISSEVPQNLSASRPQDRQFILSSKKLLLSDSGFYLCAWIISGTPQSYEQYFGPGTRLTVT.

V usage is TRBV27 and J usage is TRBJ2-6, with D maybe TRBD1 (6 bases). Per germline, CDR1 MNHEY and CDR2 SMNVEV (reference sequence). Trimming took off 5 bases at V and 2 bases at J, with 10 bases between the two ends. The length of the CDR3 is 15 residues. The chain's CDR3 is CASSPGQPGANVLTF. CDR3 nucleotides: TGTGCCAGCAGTCCGGGACAACCTGGGGCCAACGTCCTGACTTTC. Looking up the rest from reference TRBV27 and TRBJ2-6 gives the full variable domain: EAQVTQNPRYLITVTGKKLTVTCSQNMNHEYMSWYRQDPGLGLRQIYYSMNVEVTDKGDVPEGYKVSRKEKRNFPLILESPSPNQTSLYFCASSPGQPGANVLTFGAGSRLTVL.

V and J are TRBV4-2 and TRBJ1-5; D is possibly TRBD1 (5 bases). The CDR3 consists of 16 residues. The germline V and J ends were trimmed by 2 bases and 10 bases, with 21 bases remaining between them. Per the germline V gene, CDR1 is LGHNA and CDR2 is YNFKEQ. The CDR3 bases are TGTGCCAGCAGCCAAACAGTCGCTACAGGCCGTTCCCCCCAGCATTTT. Its protein product is CASSQTVATGRSPQHF.

This clone showed up just a few times. The rearrangement links TRBV13 to TRBJ1-6; possible D gene TRBD1, 6 bases. V lost 11 bases, J lost 10 bases, and 18 bases lay in between. Germline CDR1 is PRHDT and CDR2 is FYEKMQ (reference sequence). The CDR3 has 13 residues. CDR3 nucleotides: TGTGCCGCCAGGGCAGGGGTTGGATCACCCCTCCACTTT. Translating gives CAARAGVGSPLHF.

This clone is a singleton in its sample. This rearrangement joins TRBV6-5 to TRBJ2-3, with TRBD2 identical over 10 bases. The junction had 5 bases not matched to a gene; V was cut back by 7 bases and J by 4 bases. The CDR3 covers 14 residues. Germline V lookup: CDR1 MNHEY, CDR2 SVGAGI. The CDR3 nucleotides read TGTGCCAGCAACCTAGCGGGAGTCGCAGATACGCAGTATTTT. The encoded protein is CASNLAGVADTQYF.

To note about this clone: The same CDR3 is also encoded by other DNA sequences in this sample. The rearrangement uses TRBV30 and TRBJ1-4; no firm D call. V shed 0 bases and J shed 8 bases, with 4 bases lying between them. The CDR3 spans 11 residues. Germline CDR1 and CDR2: GTSNPN and SVGIG (reference sequence). The DNA for the CDR3 is TGTGCCTGGAGTGTGAGGGAAAAACTGTTTTTT. The encoded protein is CAWSVREKLFF.

This clone was counted a single time. The chain recombines TRBV5-1 with TRBJ2-3, with unresolved D. Germline-derived CDR1 and CDR2 are SGHRS and YFSETQ. This CDR3 is 14 amino acids long. Trimming removed 0 bases at V and 6 bases at J, with 11 bases between. CDR3 nucleotide sequence: TGCGCCAGCAGCTTGGGCGACTTATTGGATACGCAGTATTTT. Translation gives CASSLGDLLDTQYF.